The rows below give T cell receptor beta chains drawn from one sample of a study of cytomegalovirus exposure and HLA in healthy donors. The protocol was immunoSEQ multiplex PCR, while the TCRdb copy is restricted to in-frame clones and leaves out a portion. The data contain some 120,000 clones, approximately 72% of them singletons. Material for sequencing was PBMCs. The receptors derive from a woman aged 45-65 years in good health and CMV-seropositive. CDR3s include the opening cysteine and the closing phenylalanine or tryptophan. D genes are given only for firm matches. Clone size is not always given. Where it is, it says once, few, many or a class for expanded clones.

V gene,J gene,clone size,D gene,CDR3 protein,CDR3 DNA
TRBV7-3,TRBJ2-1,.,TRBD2,CASSLRGAGGTNEQFF,TGTGCCAGCAGCTTACGGGGCGCGGGAGGAACTAATGAGCAGTTCTTC
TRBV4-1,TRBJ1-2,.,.,CASSQGAGDYGYTF,TGCGCCAGCAGCCAAGGAGCAGGGGACTATGGCTACACCTTC
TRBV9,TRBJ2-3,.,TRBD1,CASSFGQGYTDTQYF,TGTGCCAGCAGCTTCGGACAGGGATACACAGATACGCAGTATTTT
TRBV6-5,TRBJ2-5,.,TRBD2,CASSPAGGIGTQYF,TGTGCCAGCAGTCCCGCCGGGGGGATCGGGACCCAGTACTTC
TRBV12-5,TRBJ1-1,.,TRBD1,CASGPGQGANTEAFF,TGTGCTAGTGGACCAGGACAGGGGGCGAACACTGAAGCTTTCTTT
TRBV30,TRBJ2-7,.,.,CAWARGTTYEQYF,TGTGCCTGGGCCCGCGGCACCACCTACGAGCAGTACTTC
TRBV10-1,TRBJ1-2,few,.,CASSNRGYTF,TGCGCCAGTTCTAACCGGGGCTACACCTTC
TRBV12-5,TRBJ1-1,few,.,CASGAGNTEAFF,TGTGCTAGTGGAGCAGGCAACACTGAAGCTTTCTTT
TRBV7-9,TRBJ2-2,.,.,CASSQTGEVKAGGLFF,TGTGCCAGCAGCCAAACAGGGGAGGTAAAGGCCGGGGGGCTGTTTTTT
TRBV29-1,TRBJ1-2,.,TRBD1,CSVERTGEGYTF,TGCAGCGTTGAGAGGACAGGGGAGGGCTACACCTTC
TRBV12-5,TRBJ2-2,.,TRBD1,CASGAPGTADTGELFF,TGTGCTAGTGGGGCCCCCGGGACAGCGGACACCGGGGAGCTGTTTTTT
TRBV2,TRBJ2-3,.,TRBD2,CASSTSGGADTQYF,TGTGCCAGCAGTACTAGCGGGGGGGCAGATACGCAGTATTTT
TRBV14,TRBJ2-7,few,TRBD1,CASSLGTGLYEQYF,TGTGCCAGCAGCCTCGGGACAGGGCTTTACGAGCAGTACTTC
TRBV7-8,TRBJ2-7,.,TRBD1,CASSLDQGVLYEQYF,TGTGCCAGCAGCTTAGATCAGGGGGTTCTGTACGAGCAGTACTTC
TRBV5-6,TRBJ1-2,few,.,CASSLSLTTGFATF,TGTGCCAGCAGCTTGTCCCTCACGACAGGCTTCGCCACCTTC
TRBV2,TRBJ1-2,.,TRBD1,CADRGRTEIYGYTF,TGTGCTGACAGGGGGCGAACTGAGATCTATGGCTACACCTTC
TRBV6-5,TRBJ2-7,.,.,CASSFTGWYEQYF,TGTGCCAGCAGTTTCACAGGGTGGTACGAGCAGTACTTC
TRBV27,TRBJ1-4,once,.,CASSLSSGAGYEKLFF,TGTGCCAGCAGTTTATCCTCCGGGGCGGGGTATGAAAAACTGTTTTTT
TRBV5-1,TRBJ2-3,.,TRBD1,CASRQGTSTDTQYF,TGCGCCAGCAGACAGGGGACAAGCACAGATACGCAGTATTTT
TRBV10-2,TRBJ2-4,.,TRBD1,CASSEQGAQAKNIQYF,TGCGCCAGCAGTGAGCAGGGGGCACAAGCCAAAAACATTCAGTACTTC
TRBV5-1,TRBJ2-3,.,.,CASSPEEGTPVDTQYF,TGCGCCAGCAGCCCCGAAGAGGGGACACCGGTGGATACGCAGTATTTT
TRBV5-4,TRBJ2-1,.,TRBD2,CASTGTGTSGQEQFF,TGTGCCAGCACCGGCACCGGGACTAGCGGTCAGGAGCAGTTCTTC
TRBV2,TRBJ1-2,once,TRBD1,CASSEAGTAGSYGYTF,TGTGCCAGCAGTGAAGCTGGGACAGCAGGGTCCTATGGCTACACCTTC
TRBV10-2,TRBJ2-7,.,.,CASRPQGMTYEQYF,TGCGCCAGCAGACCACAGGGAATGACCTACGAGCAGTACTTC
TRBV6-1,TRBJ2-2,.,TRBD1,CASIFDRGRGELFF,TGTGCCAGCATTTTCGACAGGGGGCGTGGGGAGCTGTTTTTT
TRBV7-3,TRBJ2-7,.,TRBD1,CASSSGQGNEQYF,TGTGCCAGCAGCTCCGGACAGGGAAACGAGCAGTACTTC
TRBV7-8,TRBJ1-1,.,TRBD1,CASSPRQGAGTEAFF,TGTGCCAGCAGCCCCCGGCAGGGGGCTGGCACTGAAGCTTTCTTT